This T cell receptor beta chain came from a study of human T cells and chemical hapten exposure. Study at large: For the roughly 23-week duration of the study, patients were given weekly doses of diphenylcyclopropenone on the scalp.

In this sample, this clonotype turned up a few times. The library put unique molecular identifiers onto individual cDNA molecules. TCRdb re-analysed the RACE reads in MiXCR, keeping a single row per CDR3 protein. The table lists 210,000 or so distinct CDR3 sequences, more than 20% of them singletons. Stated time point: patch test 3, about 24 weeks after DPC sensitization. Regarding treatment: therapeutic diphenylcyclopropenone sensitization with weekly scalp DPC. Donors, patients with alopecia ranging from 18 to 70 years old and judged suitable for DPC, provided samples. The CDR3 contains 13 residues. V was shortened by 3 bases and J by 0 bases, with 6 bases between the two germline ends. The germline V gene encodes CDR1 SQVTM and CDR2 ANQGSEA.

The chain joins TRBV29-1 to TRBJ1-3; D ambiguous. This TCR was sampled from a woman aged 40 to 49 with alopecia areata. Some clones in this sample may be carry-over from other donors' samples. Sequenced here: whole blood, sampled in connection with sensitization to the hapten diphenylcyclopropenone (DPC). CDR3 in DNA: TGCAGCGTTGACTTGGGCTCTGGAAACACCATATATTTT. Its protein is CSVDLGSGNTIYF.